This T cell receptor beta chain was identified during a study of cytomegalovirus exposure and HLA in healthy donors (dated by TCRdb to about 2017). As for the study more broadly: According to a later analysis, the 120 or so validation repertoires were produced on the same platform as the 666 repertoires of the first cohort. The study aimed to test whether cataloging public T cell receptors could reveal signatures of past pathogen exposure. A separate validation cohort of approximately 120 different subjects was used in addition to the roughly 720-subject first cohort. To predict cytomegalovirus infection status, the study brought together high-throughput TCR immunosequencing, statistical association of individual TCRs with disease status, and machine learning.

Of note for this clone: The specificity of this receptor is unknown. The input lacks base qualities; no much larger clone sits a single base away.

Libraries were constructed by the immunoSEQ multiplex PCR assay. In the original analysis: To diagnose cytomegalovirus status from the catalog of TCR beta chain sequences, a statistical classification framework was built. TCRdb carries this immuneACCESS record with in-frame sequences only. Its versions omit some clonotypes, under half of them owing to an unresolved V gene in the studies checked, with the rest unexplained. The DNA gave D and trimming, while V, J and clone size come from that table. The sample table contains about 120,000 clones; only one count was recorded for approximately 81% of them. The ten largest clones add up to under 2.5% of the sample. The V and J ends are trimmed by 5 bases and 4 bases, leaving 14 bases between them. From the germline V gene (reference sequence), CDR1 is SEHNR and CDR2 is FQNEAQ. Taken from cysteine to phenylalanine, the CDR3 has 14 residues. Left in the record is the CDR3 DNA by itself, 42 bases read in frame from the first base.

Results the study describes overall, beyond this receptor: A few of the identified cytomegalovirus-associated TCR beta chains were confirmed in vitro to be specific for cytomegalovirus antigens. While some public TCRs were present in many individuals, most TCR sequences turned up only very rarely across donors. Cytomegalovirus status was reported to be diagnosed by the classifier with high specificity and sensitivity in both the original and validation cohorts. The study listed 150 to 200 TCR beta chains as associated with cytomegalovirus. The authors suggested that the approach could potentially be extended to other disease states and immunological phenotypes. Of the cluster scores, about 94% were above 0 in a later analysis, which found that TCRs clustered in the first cohort also tended to co-occur in the roughly 130 validation repertoires. A later analysis had no HLA typing for the validation cohort, so co-occurrence there was scored across all 110 or so repertoires.

The donors belonged to the validation cohort of 120 subjects, which was separate from the approximately 610-subject first cohort. This sequence was found in a woman aged 25-40 years in good health and CMV-seronegative. The chain couples TRBV7-9 to TRBJ1-1; no D gene is confidently identified. Specimen: PBMCs. The DNA sequence follows: TGTGCCAGCAGCCCCCGCGAGGGCGGCACTGAAGCTTTCTTT. Translated, this is CASSPREGGTEAFF. The reference TRBV7-9 and TRBJ1-1 proteins fill in what lies around the CDR3, so the full variable domain reads DTGVSQNPRHKITKRGQNVTFRCDPISEHNRLYWYRQTLGQGPEFLTYFQNEAQLEKSRLLSDRFSAERPKGSFSTLEIQRTEQGDSAMYLCASSPREGGTEAFFGQGTRLTVV.